The clone carrying this TCR beta chain was seen at least ten times. The antigen remains undetermined. Germline V gene lookup returns CDR1 DFQATT and CDR2 SNEGSKA (reference sequence). The CDR3 contains 18 residues. With V trimmed by 4 bases and J by 3 bases, 17 bases remained unmatched. This sample was included in a study of T cells in Graves' hyperthyroidism and ophthalmopathy. Overall study results and limits: Ophthalmopathy, which appeared later, was predicted by the model a median approximately 6 months before onset. Expanded thyroid clonotypes (above 0.001) were mostly also found in blood.

Researchers amplified the TCR beta CDR3 regions from RNA transcripts. First-round RT-PCR with HTBI primers amplified the TCR CDR3 region. TCRdb reprocessed the multiplex PCR reads via MiXCR and lists one record per CDR3 protein. The sample holds 270,000 or so distinct CDR3 sequences, less than 30% seen once. Hyperthyroidism patients were newly diagnosed, had disease duration under 2 months, and were aged 18 to 65 years. Sequencing was performed on blood. The receptor was isolated from a man aged 40-49 years with Graves' hyperthyroidism that later progressed to Graves' ophthalmopathy. The rearrangement joins TRBV20-1 to TRBJ1-5; 8 bases are a match to TRBD1. This CDR3 reads CSATPAGGQGAINQPQHF. For the CDR3, the DNA is TGCAGTGCTACCCCGGCCGGAGGTCAGGGGGCAATCAATCAGCCCCAGCATTTT.